The 27 T cell receptor beta chains in this list originate from one sample, sequenced in a study of long-term antiretroviral therapy in people with HIV. A v3.0 immunoSEQ assay was performed at survey level. Profiled with immunoSEQ multiplex PCR; TCRdb holds only in-frame clones, not every one. The table includes around 20,000 clones, 80% to 90% detected once. Sequences were derived from unsorted PBMCs, sampled 4.2 years after starting antiretroviral therapy. The receptors derive from a man aged 50 or older with HIV.

The chain couples TRBV27 to TRBJ2-1; perhaps TRBD1 as D (6 bases). V gave up 6 bases and J gave up 0 bases, with 15 bases separating them. This CDR3 is 16 amino acids long. Germline V gene lookup returns CDR1 MNHEY and CDR2 SMNVEV (reference sequence). The CDR3 coding sequence is TGTGCCAGCAGGCCCCGAGGGGGAAGCTCCTACAATGAGCAGTTCTTC. It translates to CASRPRGGSSYNEQFF.

The chain carries TRBV10-1 and TRBJ2-2; D ambiguous. The CDR3 loop spans 16 amino acids. Trimming pared 3 bases from V and 1 base from J, leaving 12 bases between. Per germline, CDR1 WNHNN and CDR2 SYGVQD (reference sequence). CDR3 region: CASSEGQAMNTGELFF. The DNA for the CDR3 is TGCGCCAGCAGTGAAGGGCAGGCTATGAACACCGGGGAGCTGTTTTTT.

V usage is TRBV5-8 and J usage is TRBJ1-4; 7 bases agree with TRBD1. J was trimmed by 7 bases and V by 4 bases; bases with no gene match: 7. This CDR3 has 14 amino acids. Germline V lookup: CDR1 SGHTS, CDR2 YDEGEE. CDR3 nucleotides: TGTGCCAGCAGCAGACAGGGTAGTGGTGAAAAACTGTTTTTT. This gives the protein CASSRQGSGEKLFF.

This clone was counted a single time. The chain has TRBV10-3 and TRBJ1-1, with a possible D match to TRBD1 (5 bases). The germline V and J ends were trimmed by 6 bases and 3 bases, with 8 bases remaining between them. In germline, CDR1 is ENHRY, CDR2 SYGVKD. CDR3 size: 12 residues. The CDR3 sequence: CAISQGYTEAFF. The CDR3 DNA reads TGTGCCATCAGCCAGGGTTACACTGAAGCTTTCTTT.

V is TRBV19 and J is TRBJ2-7; TRBD2 matches 9 bases. The CDR3 length is 14 residues. Per the germline V gene, CDR1 is LNHDA and CDR2 is SQIVND (reference sequence). The trim removed 3 bases at V and 5 bases at J, leaving 5 bases unmatched. CDR3 sequence (DNA): TGTGCCAGTAGTATCGGTCTAGCGGGGAACGAGCAGTACTTC. Its protein product is CASSIGLAGNEQYF.

The V call is TRBV6-5, the J call TRBJ1-2; D perhaps matches TRBD1 (5 bases). The CDR3 spans 12 residues. Germline CDR1 is MNHEY and CDR2 is SVGAGI. V was cut by 2 bases and J by 5 bases, with 6 bases left in between. CDR3 DNA sequence: TGTGCCAGCAGTTACCGGGGGTATGGCTACACCTTC. Amino acids: CASSYRGYGYTF.

The genes are TRBV19 and TRBJ1-1, with 9 nucleotides matching TRBD1. Germline-derived CDR1 and CDR2 are LNHDA and SQIVND (reference sequence). After removal of 3 bases from V and 2 bases from J, the junction contained 4 bases not matched to a gene. This CDR3 has 15 amino acids. CDR3 DNA: TGTGCCAGTAGTATGGGGACAGGGCGTAACACTGAAGCTTTCTTT. Protein product: CASSMGTGRNTEAFF.

V usage is TRBV4-1 and J usage is TRBJ2-1; D call uncertain. This CDR3 contains 13 residues. Trimming left V 1 base short and J 3 bases short, with 4 bases between. Germline V CDR1 and CDR2: MGHRA, YSYEKL. The CDR3 DNA follows: TGCGCCAGCAGCCAAGGGAGCTACAATGAGCAGTTCTTC. It translates to CASSQGSYNEQFF.

This clone was observed once. The chain links TRBV5-6 to TRBJ1-3; D perhaps matches TRBD1 (5 bases). V shed 3 bases and J shed 5 bases, with 15 bases lying between them. CDR1 is SGHDT, CDR2 YYEEEE, per germline. This CDR3 has 15 residues. CDR3 nucleotides: TGTGCCAGCAGCTACAACCAGGGTTTGAGAAACACCATATATTTT. Translating gives CASSYNQGLRNTIYF. Complete variable domain (other parts from reference TRBV5-6 and TRBJ1-3): DAGVTQSPTHLIKTRGQQVTLRCSPKSGHDTVSWYQQALGQGPQFIFQYYEEEERQRGNFPDRFSGHQFPNYSSELNVNALLLGDSALYLCASSYNQGLRNTIYFGEGSWLTVV.

The chain joins TRBV2 to TRBJ1-5, with TRBD1 matching 10 bases. The CDR3 extends over 15 amino acids. The trim removed 1 base at V and 7 bases at J, leaving 4 bases unmatched. CDR1 and CDR2 from the germline V gene are SNHLY and FYNNEI. CDR3 loop: CASSEGDRGDQPQHF. CDR3 nucleotides: TGTGCCAGCAGTGAAGGGGACAGGGGAGACCAGCCCCAGCATTTT.

The rearrangement joins TRBV11-2 to TRBJ2-7; D not resolved. This CDR3 is 14 amino acids long. Germline CDR1 and CDR2: SGHAT and FQNNGV. V was clipped by 1 base and J by 6 bases, with 13 bases between them. Here the CDR3 reads CASSLGLSLGEQYF. The CDR3 DNA is TGTGCCAGCAGCTTAGGGCTAAGCCTGGGCGAGCAGTACTTC.

V is TRBV15 and J is TRBJ2-3; TRBD1 aligns across 7 bases. Germline V gives CDR1 LNHNV, CDR2 YYDKDF (reference sequence). The CDR3 runs 15 residues. The V and J ends lost 3 bases and 6 bases, in that order; junction bases with no gene match: 9. CDR3 protein: CATSRTEGGADTQYF. The CDR3 nucleotides read TGTGCCACCAGCAGGACGGAAGGGGGCGCGGATACGCAGTATTTT.

The V call is TRBV11-2, the J call TRBJ1-2; 10 bases agree with TRBD1. This CDR3 region has 14 residues. Germline V gene lookup returns CDR1 SGHAT and CDR2 FQNNGV. The junction had 7 bases not matched to a gene; V was cut back by 4 bases and J by 8 bases. The CDR3 nucleotides read TGTGCCAGCAGCTGGGACAGGGGTGAGGACGGCTACACCTTC. Protein product: CASSWDRGEDGYTF.

The chain links TRBV5-6 to TRBJ2-3; 11 nucleotides align to TRBD2. The germline V gene encodes CDR1 SGHDT and CDR2 YYEEEE. This CDR3 has 16 residues. The ends lost 6 bases at V and 3 bases at J; junction bases unmatched: 9. CDR3 region: CASNMGGLAVTDTQYF. The CDR3 coding sequence is TGTGCCAGCAACATGGGGGGACTAGCGGTAACAGATACGCAGTATTTT.

The J gene is TRBJ2-7, the V gene TRBV7-9; D is unclear. The ends were cut back, 7 bases at V and 5 bases at J, with 21 bases in the middle. Germline-derived CDR1 and CDR2 are SEHNR and FQNEAQ (reference sequence). CDR3 length: 15 amino acids. CDR3 nucleotide sequence: TGTGCCAGCATTCCTACCGGGTCCCCAGAGAACGAGCAGTACTTC. Amino acids: CASIPTGSPENEQYF.

This clone was found once. The rearrangement links TRBV7-2 to TRBJ1-1, with TRBD1 as a possible D gene (5 bases). Trimming removed 5 bases from V and 1 base from J, with 8 bases in between. CDR1 is SGHTA, CDR2 FQGNSA, per germline. CDR3 size: 13 residues. DNA of the CDR3: TGTGCCAGCAGCATTACAGGGAACACTGAAGCTTTCTTT. Translation: CASSITGNTEAFF.

The rearrangement links TRBV9 to TRBJ2-7; D gene ambiguous. CDR1 is SGDLS and CDR2 is YYNGEE in the germline V gene. V lost 7 bases and J 3 bases, leaving 20 bases between the germline ends. The length of the CDR3 is 15 residues. This CDR3 reads CASSTAPSQYYEQYF. CDR3 nucleotide sequence: TGTGCCAGCTCAACAGCCCCGTCCCAATACTACGAGCAGTACTTC.

The J gene is TRBJ2-3, the V gene TRBV5-4, with 10 positions matching TRBD1. The CDR3 loop spans 14 amino acids. The V and J ends lost 6 bases and 4 bases, in that order; junction bases with no gene match: 5. The germline V gene encodes CDR1 SGHNT and CDR2 YYREEE (reference sequence). DNA of the CDR3: TGTGCCAGCACCGGGGACAGGGGACCAGATACGCAGTATTTT. Amino acids: CASTGDRGPDTQYF.

The chain links TRBV25-1 to TRBJ2-7; unclear D gene. CDR1 is MGHDK, CDR2 SYGVNS, per germline. The CDR3 runs to 14 residues. Trimming removed 1 base from V and 4 bases from J, with 11 bases in between. The DNA for the CDR3 is TGTGCCAGCAGTGAATTGGGTTCATATTACGAGCAGTACTTC. Amino acids: CASSELGSYYEQYF.

This chain joins TRBV27 and TRBJ2-7, with 9 bases identical to TRBD1. The CDR3 extends over 16 amino acids. Germline V gene lookup returns CDR1 MNHEY and CDR2 SMNVEV (reference sequence). Losses at the gene ends were 5 bases for V and 0 bases for J; bases not matched to a gene: 8. CDR3 in amino acids: CASSALPGQGSYEQYF. The CDR3 DNA reads as TGTGCCAGCAGTGCCCTACCGGGACAGGGCTCCTACGAGCAGTACTTC.

The chain recombines TRBV12-5 with TRBJ1-4, with D maybe TRBD1 (6 bases). CDR1 and CDR2 (germline): LGHNT, FRNRAP. The CDR3 contains 14 residues. The V and J ends lost 4 bases and 5 bases respectively, with 11 bases between them. The CDR3 bases are TGTGCTAGTGGTTCACAGGGAAGGAATGAAAAACTGTTTTTT. It codes for CASGSQGRNEKLFF.

The chain couples TRBV6-1 to TRBJ2-7, with 12 bases fitting TRBD2. There are 15 residues in the CDR3. Trimming cost V 2 bases and J 5 bases; bases outside gene matches: 4. CDR1 and CDR2 (germline): MNHNS, SASEGT. For the CDR3, the DNA is TGTGCCAGCAGTGAAAGAGGACTAGCGGGGAACGAGCAGTACTTC. Translating it yields CASSERGLAGNEQYF.

Concerning this clone itself: This sample includes further DNA sequences coding for the same CDR3. The rearrangement links TRBV18 to TRBJ1-1; D is unclear. V was pared by 1 base and J by 5 bases, with 8 bases between. The CDR3 is 13 amino acids. CDR1 is KGHSH and CDR2 is LQKENI in the germline V gene. CDR3 amino acids: CASSPQGGTEAFF. The CDR3 bases are TGTGCCAGCTCACCACAGGGAGGTACTGAAGCTTTCTTT.

Remarks on this clone: Relative to the germline gene, one junction end is altered; a read error may explain this. V and J are TRBV4-3 and TRBJ1-5; 8 nucleotides line up with TRBD1. The CDR3 spans 14 residues. Germline-derived CDR1 and CDR2 are LGHNA and YSLEER. The CDR3 reads CASSKDRGNQPQHF. In nucleotides, the CDR3 is TGCGCCAGCAGCAAAGACAGGGGTAATCAGCCCCAGCATTTT.

V gene TRBV5-4 combines with J gene TRBJ2-7; D possibly corresponds to TRBD2 (5 bases). The germline V gene has CDR1 SGHNT and CDR2 YYREEE (reference sequence). The CDR3 has 15 residues. Trimming took off 0 bases at V and 0 bases at J, with 10 bases between the two ends. CDR3 bases: TGTGCCAGCAGCTTGGGCGGGTCCTCCTCCTACGAGCAGTACTTC. This translates into CASSLGGSSSYEQYF.

The rearrangement links TRBV6-6 to TRBJ1-1; D possibly corresponds to TRBD1 (5 bases). V dropped 0 bases and J dropped 0 bases, with 8 bases sitting between them. This CDR3 is built from 15 residues. In germline, CDR1 is MNHNY, CDR2 SVGAGI (reference sequence). CDR3 nucleotides: TGTGCCAGCAGTTACTCGAGGGGCATGAACACTGAAGCTTTCTTT. Amino acids: CASSYSRGMNTEAFF.

This clone came up once. V and J are TRBV30 and TRBJ2-7; TRBD1 aligns across 7 bases. Germline CDR1 reads GTSNPN; CDR2 reads SVGIG (reference sequence). The CDR3 has 13 residues. The junction had 5 bases not matched to a gene; V was cut back by 3 bases and J by 3 bases. CDR3 nucleotides: TGTGCCTGGAGCCCTAGACAGGGCTACGAGCAGTACTTC. Protein product: CAWSPRQGYEQYF.